This TCR beta chain stems from a study of regulatory T cells in long-lasting Graves disease. About the research overall: Freshly diagnosed Graves' patients had used antithyroid drugs for under 3 months.

A few counts support this clonotype. What it recognizes is unknown. Arm-PCR of CDR3 regions and iRepertoire HTBI primers were used to build TCR beta libraries. TCRdb reanalysed the multiplex PCR reads using MiXCR and keeps one entry per CDR3 protein. This table has 380,000 or so distinct CDR3 sequences, 15% to 20% appearing once. General observations from the study: TRBV28, TRBJ1-2 and TRBJ2-5 were favored in persistent disease.

The germline V gene has CDR1 WNHNN and CDR2 SYGVQD (reference sequence). Germline trimming cut 8 bases from V and 5 bases from J; bases unmatched to any gene: 6. The CDR3 covers 14 residues. Indicated time point: newly diagnosed GD, antithyroid drugs for less than 3 months. PBMC RNA served as the TCR library source. Graves' disease diagnosis used American Thyroid Association guidelines. The data also belong to a second study, concerning T cells in Graves' hyperthyroidism and ophthalmopathy.

The sample in question was peripheral blood mononuclear cells (PBMCs), obtained at new diagnosis, from a patient treated with antithyroid drugs. This clonotype was sampled from a woman aged 18-29 years with Graves disease. The chain couples TRBV10-1 to TRBJ1-6, with 7 nucleotides matching TRBD1. The CDR3 sequence: CASSKDRNNSPLHF. CDR3 nucleotides: TGCGCCAGCTCCAAGGACAGGAATAATTCACCCCTCCACTTT.